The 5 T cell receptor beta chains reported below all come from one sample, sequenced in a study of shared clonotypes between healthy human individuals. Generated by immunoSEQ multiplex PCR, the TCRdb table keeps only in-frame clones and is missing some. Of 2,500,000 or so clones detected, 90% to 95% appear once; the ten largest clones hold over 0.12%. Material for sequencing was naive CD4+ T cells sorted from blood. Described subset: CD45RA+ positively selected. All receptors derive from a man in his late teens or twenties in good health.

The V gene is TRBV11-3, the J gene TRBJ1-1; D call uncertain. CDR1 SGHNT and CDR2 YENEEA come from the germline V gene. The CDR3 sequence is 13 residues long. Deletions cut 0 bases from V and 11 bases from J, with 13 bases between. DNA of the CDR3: TGTGCCAGCAGCTTAGATCTAACCGGGGAGGCTTTCTTT. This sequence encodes CASSLDLTGEAFF. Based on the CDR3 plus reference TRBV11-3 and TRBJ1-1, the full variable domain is EAGVVQSPRYKIIEKKQPVAFWCNPISGHNTLYWYLQNLGQGPELLIRYENEEAVDDSQLPKDRFSAERLKGVDSTLKIQPAELGDSAVYLCASSLDLTGEAFFGQGTRLTVV.

DNA for the CDR3: TGCAGCGGCTATCAGGGATCTGAAGCTTTCTTT. Encoded protein: CSGYQGSEAFF. This rearrangement joins TRBV29-1 to TRBJ1-1, with D tentatively TRBD1 (5 bases). V was shortened by 7 bases and J by 6 bases, with 12 bases between the two germline ends. Germline CDR1 SQVTM, CDR2 ANQGSEA. The length of the CDR3 is 11 residues.

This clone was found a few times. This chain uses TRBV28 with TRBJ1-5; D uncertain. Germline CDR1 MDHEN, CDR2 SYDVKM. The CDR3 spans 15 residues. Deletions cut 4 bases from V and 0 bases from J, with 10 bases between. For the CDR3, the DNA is TGTGCCAGCAGTTCGAGGAGATATAGCAATCAGCCCCAGCATTTT. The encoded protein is CASSSRRYSNQPQHF.

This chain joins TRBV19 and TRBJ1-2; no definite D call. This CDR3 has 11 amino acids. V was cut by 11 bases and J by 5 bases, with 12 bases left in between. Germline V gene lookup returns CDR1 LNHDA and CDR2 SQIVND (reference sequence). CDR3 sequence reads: CAAFGVYGYTF. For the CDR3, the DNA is TGTGCCGCATTCGGGGTATATGGCTACACCTTC.

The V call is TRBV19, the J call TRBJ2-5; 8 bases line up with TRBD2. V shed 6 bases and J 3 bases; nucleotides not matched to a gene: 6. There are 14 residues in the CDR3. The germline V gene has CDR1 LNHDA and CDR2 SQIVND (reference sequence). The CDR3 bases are TGTGCCAGTAGACTAGCGGTTAACGAAGAGACCCAGTACTTC. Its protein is CASRLAVNEETQYF. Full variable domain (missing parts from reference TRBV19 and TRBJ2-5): DGGITQSPKYLFRKEGQNVTLSCEQNLNHDAMYWYRQDPGQGLRLIYYSQIVNDFQKGDIAEGYSVSREKKESFPLTVTSAQKNPTAFYLCASRLAVNEETQYFGPGTRLLVL.